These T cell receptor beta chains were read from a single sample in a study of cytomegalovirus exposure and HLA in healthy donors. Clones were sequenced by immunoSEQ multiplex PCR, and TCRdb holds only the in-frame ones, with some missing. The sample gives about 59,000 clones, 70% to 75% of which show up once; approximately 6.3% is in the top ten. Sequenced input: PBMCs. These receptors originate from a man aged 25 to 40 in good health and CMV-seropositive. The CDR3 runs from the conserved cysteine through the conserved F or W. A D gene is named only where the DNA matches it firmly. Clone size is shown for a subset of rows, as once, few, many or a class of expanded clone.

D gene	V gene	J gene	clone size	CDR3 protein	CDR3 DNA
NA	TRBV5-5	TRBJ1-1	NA	CASSQPRGGENTEAFF	TGTGCCAGCAGCCAACCCCGGGGAGGGGAGAACACTGAAGCTTTCTTT
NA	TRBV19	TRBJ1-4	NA	CASSIGGSVNEKLFF	TGTGCCAGTAGTATTGGAGGAAGTGTTAATGAAAAACTGTTTTTT
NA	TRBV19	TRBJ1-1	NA	CASSILRGNTEAFF	TGTGCCAGTAGTATCTTAAGGGGGAACACTGAAGCTTTCTTT
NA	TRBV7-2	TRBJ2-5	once	CASSLVGSRSGETQYF	TGTGCCAGCAGCTTAGTTGGCAGCCGGAGTGGAGAGACCCAGTACTTC
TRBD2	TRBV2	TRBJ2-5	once	CASSDRGGEGTQYF	TGTGCCAGCAGTGATCGGGGGGGTGAAGGGACCCAGTACTTC
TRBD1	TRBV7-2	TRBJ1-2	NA	CASSLGRGQGALLGGYTF	TGTGCCAGCAGCTTAGGCAGGGGACAGGGGGCGCTTTTGGGTGGCTACACCTTC
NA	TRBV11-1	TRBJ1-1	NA	CASSLSSVNTEAFF	TGTGCCAGCAGCTTGAGTTCTGTTAACACTGAAGCTTTCTTT
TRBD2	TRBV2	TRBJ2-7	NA	CASSGLAGYEQYF	TGTGCCAGCAGCGGACTAGCGGGATACGAGCAGTACTTC
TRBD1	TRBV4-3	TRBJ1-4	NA	CASSHPTGTGNEKLFF	TGCGCCAGCAGCCATCCCACCGGGACAGGGAATGAAAAACTGTTTTTT
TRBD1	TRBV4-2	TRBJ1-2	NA	CASSQDWQGEDGYTF	TGTGCCAGCAGCCAAGATTGGCAGGGGGAAGATGGCTACACCTTC
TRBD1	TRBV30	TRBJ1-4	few	CARSTGTGGTTNEKLFF	TGTGCCCGCTCGACCGGGACAGGGGGCACAACTAATGAAAAACTGTTTTTT
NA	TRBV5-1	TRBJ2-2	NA	CASSSRTANTGELFF	TGCGCCAGCAGCTCGCGGACAGCGAACACCGGGGAGCTGTTTTTT
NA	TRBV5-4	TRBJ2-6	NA	CASSLVSGANVLTF	TGTGCCAGCAGCTTGGTATCTGGGGCCAACGTCCTGACTTTC
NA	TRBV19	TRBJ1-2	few	CASSNRETGYTF	TGTGCCAGTAGTAACAGGGAAACGGGCTACACCTTC
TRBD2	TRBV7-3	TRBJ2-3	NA	CASSHPGLDKQYF	TGTGCCAGCAGCCACCCGGGACTAGACAAGCAGTATTTT
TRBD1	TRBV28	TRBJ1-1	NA	CASSFSSPINGQGLNTEAFF	TGTGCCAGCAGTTTTTCCTCTCCTATTAACGGACAGGGCCTGAACACTGAAGCTTTCTTT
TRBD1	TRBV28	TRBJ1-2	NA	CASRPTGGGYGYTF	TGTGCCAGCAGGCCTACAGGGGGGGGGTATGGCTACACCTTC
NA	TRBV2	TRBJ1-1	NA	CASSDGGLNTEAFF	TGTGCCAGCAGTGATGGGGGACTCAACACTGAAGCTTTCTTT
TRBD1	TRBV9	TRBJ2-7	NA	CASSVGATGTVSYEQYF	TGTGCCAGCAGCGTAGGGGCAACCGGGACAGTCTCCTACGAGCAGTACTTC
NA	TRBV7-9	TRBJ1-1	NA	CASSLEMGSTEAFF	TGTGCCAGCAGCTTAGAGATGGGGAGCACTGAAGCTTTCTTT
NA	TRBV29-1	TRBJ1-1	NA	CSVGPASHMNTEAFF	TGCAGCGTTGGTCCCGCCAGTCATATGAACACTGAAGCTTTCTTT
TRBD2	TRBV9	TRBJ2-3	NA	CASSLRGTSGGAAGDTQYF	TGTGCCAGCAGCCTAAGGGGAACTAGCGGGGGGGCCGCGGGAGATACGCAGTATTTT
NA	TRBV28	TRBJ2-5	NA	CASSLTNGQETQYF	TGTGCCAGCAGTTTAACCAACGGGCAAGAGACCCAGTACTTC
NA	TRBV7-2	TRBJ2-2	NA	CASSLVQGWTGELFF	TGTGCCAGCAGCTTAGTACAGGGCTGGACCGGGGAGCTGTTTTTT
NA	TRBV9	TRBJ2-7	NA	CASSVETGFYEQYF	TGTGCCAGCAGCGTAGAAACGGGATTCTACGAGCAGTACTTC
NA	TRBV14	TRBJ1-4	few	CASSHLALPEKLFF	TGTGCCAGCAGCCACTTAGCTCTCCCAGAAAAACTGTTTTTT
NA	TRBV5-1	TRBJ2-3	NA	CASSLDLATDTQYF	TGCGCCAGCAGCTTGGATCTAGCGACAGATACGCAGTATTTT
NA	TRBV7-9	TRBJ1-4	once	CASWGGVEKLFF	TGTGCCAGCTGGGGAGGGGTGGAAAAACTGTTTTTT
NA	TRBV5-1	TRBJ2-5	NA	CASSGWDNQETQYF	TGCGCCAGCAGCGGGTGGGACAACCAAGAGACCCAGTACTTC
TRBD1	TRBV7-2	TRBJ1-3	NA	CASSLTGAGNTIYF	TGTGCCAGCAGCTTAACAGGGGCCGGAAACACCATATATTTT
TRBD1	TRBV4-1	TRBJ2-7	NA	CASSQGTGWNEQYF	TGCGCCAGCAGCCAAGGGACAGGGTGGAACGAGCAGTACTTC
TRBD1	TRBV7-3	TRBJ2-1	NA	CASSLTGTGNTNNEQFF	TGTGCCAGCAGCTTAACCGGGACAGGGAATACCAACAATGAGCAGTTCTTC
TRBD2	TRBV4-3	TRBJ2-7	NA	CASSPGRLAGYEQYF	TGCGCCAGCAGCCCCGGAAGGCTAGCGGGCTACGAGCAGTACTTC
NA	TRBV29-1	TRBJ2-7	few	CSVGGLPSSYEQYF	TGCAGCGTTGGTGGACTTCCGAGCTCCTACGAGCAGTACTTC
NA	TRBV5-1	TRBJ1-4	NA	CASRSRDNEKLFF	TGCGCCAGCAGGAGCCGGGATAATGAAAAACTGTTTTTT
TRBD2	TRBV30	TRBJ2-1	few	CAWSVGGGHNEQFF	TGTGCCTGGAGTGTCGGGGGGGGCCACAATGAGCAGTTCTTC
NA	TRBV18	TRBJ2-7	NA	CASSGGPYEQYF	TGTGCCAGCTCAGGGGGCCCCTACGAGCAGTACTTC
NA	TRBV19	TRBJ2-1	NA	CASSMGTNAYNEQFF	TGTGCCAGTAGTATGGGGACAAACGCCTACAATGAGCAGTTCTTC
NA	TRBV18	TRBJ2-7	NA	CASSPGHLYEQYF	TGTGCCAGCTCCCCGGGACACCTCTACGAGCAGTACTTC
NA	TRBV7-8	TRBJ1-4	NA	CASSVSRVGNEKLFF	TGTGCCAGCAGCGTTAGCAGGGTAGGGAATGAAAAACTGTTTTTT
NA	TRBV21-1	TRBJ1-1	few	CASSKVGAFF	TGTGCCAGCAGCAAAGTCGGGGCTTTCTTT
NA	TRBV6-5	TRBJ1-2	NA	CASSYSWQAHYGYTF	TGTGCCAGCAGTTACTCCTGGCAGGCGCACTATGGCTACACCTTC
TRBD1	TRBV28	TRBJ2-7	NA	CASSLRWGTGIHEQYF	TGTGCCAGCAGTTTACGGTGGGGGACAGGAATCCACGAGCAGTACTTC
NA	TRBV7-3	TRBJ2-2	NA	CASSSKSRRPTGELFF	TGTGCCAGCAGCTCCAAGAGTCGGAGGCCCACCGGGGAGCTGTTTTTT
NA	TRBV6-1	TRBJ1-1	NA	CASSEWGLTNTEAFF	TGTGCCAGCAGTGAATGGGGACTTACGAACACTGAAGCTTTCTTT
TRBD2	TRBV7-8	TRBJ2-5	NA	CASSFTRGGLAGGPFRETQYF	TGTGCCAGCAGCTTCACTAGGGGAGGACTAGCGGGGGGGCCCTTTCGAGAGACCCAGTACTTC
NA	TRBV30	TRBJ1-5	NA	CAWSPTGDNQPQHF	TGTGCCTGGAGTCCGACCGGGGACAATCAGCCCCAGCATTTT